These T cell receptor beta chains were read from a single sample in a study of T cell changes during pregnancy in multiple sclerosis. Data came from immunoSEQ multiplex PCR; TCRdb stores just in-frame clones and leaves some out. The repertoire holds under 50,000 clones, with approximately 90% as singletons. Material: CD8+ T cells from peripheral blood mononuclear cells, obtained in the second trimester of pregnancy. These receptors all stem from a female donor with multiple sclerosis, enrolled in a pregnancy study. Each CDR3 is given with its conserved first and last residue. The order of the fields is clone size, V gene, D gene, J gene, CDR3 DNA, CDR3 protein. D genes are given only for firm matches. Clone size, where shown, is once, few, many, or a class for clones that have expanded.

clone size: NA; V gene: TRBV7-2; D gene: NA; J gene: TRBJ2-7; CDR3 DNA: TGTGCCAGCAGCGTGGTCCAGGGTACCTACGAGCAGTACTTC; CDR3 protein: CASSVVQGTYEQYF
clone size: NA; V gene: TRBV12-5; D gene: NA; J gene: TRBJ1-4; CDR3 DNA: TGTGCTAGTGGTTTCCCCGGCAGGGGAGATGAAAAACTGTTTTTT; CDR3 protein: CASGFPGRGDEKLFF
clone size: NA; V gene: TRBV27; D gene: NA; J gene: TRBJ2-3; CDR3 DNA: TGTGCCAGCACCTCGACGAGGGACTTCCACACAGATACGCAGTATTTT; CDR3 protein: CASTSTRDFHTDTQYF
clone size: NA; V gene: TRBV4-1; D gene: TRBD1; J gene: TRBJ1-1; CDR3 DNA: TGCGCCAGCAGCCAAGGACAGGGGGCTTACACTGAAGCTTTCTTT; CDR3 protein: CASSQGQGAYTEAFF
clone size: NA; V gene: TRBV9; D gene: TRBD2; J gene: TRBJ2-3; CDR3 DNA: TGTGCCAGCAGCGGGTTTAGCGGGGGTGTCGCAGATACGCAGTATTTT; CDR3 protein: CASSGFSGGVADTQYF
clone size: NA; V gene: TRBV15; D gene: NA; J gene: TRBJ2-7; CDR3 DNA: TGTGCCACCAGCAGTGGCAGGGCATACGAGCAGTACTTC; CDR3 protein: CATSSGRAYEQYF
clone size: NA; V gene: TRBV14; D gene: NA; J gene: TRBJ1-3; CDR3 DNA: TGTGCCAGCAGCCAGAAACCCGGGACTCGCCCTGGAAACACCATATATTTT; CDR3 protein: CASSQKPGTRPGNTIYF
clone size: once; V gene: TRBV9; D gene: TRBD2; J gene: TRBJ2-1; CDR3 DNA: TGTGCCAGCAGCGTAGGACTAGCGGGAGTCAATGAGCAGTTCTTC; CDR3 protein: CASSVGLAGVNEQFF
clone size: NA; V gene: TRBV6-4; D gene: TRBD1; J gene: TRBJ2-1; CDR3 DNA: TGTGCCAGCAGTGATTCACAGGGGCCCTACAATGAGCAGTTCTTC; CDR3 protein: CASSDSQGPYNEQFF
clone size: NA; V gene: TRBV2; D gene: NA; J gene: TRBJ1-2; CDR3 DNA: TGTGCCAGCAGTGACTTGACAGCCTATGGCTACACCTTC; CDR3 protein: CASSDLTAYGYTF
clone size: NA; V gene: TRBV4-3; D gene: NA; J gene: TRBJ2-2; CDR3 DNA: TGCGCCAGCAGCCAAGATGTCGGAGGAACCGGGGAGCTGTTTTTT; CDR3 protein: CASSQDVGGTGELFF
clone size: NA; V gene: TRBV5-1; D gene: TRBD1; J gene: TRBJ2-7; CDR3 DNA: TGCGCCAGCAAGTGGGGACAGCAGAAGATCTACGAGCAGTACTTC; CDR3 protein: CASKWGQQKIYEQYF
clone size: NA; V gene: TRBV7-9; D gene: TRBD2; J gene: TRBJ2-7; CDR3 DNA: TGTGCCAGCAGCGCCGGACTAGCGGGGATCTCCTACGAGCAGTACTTC; CDR3 protein: CASSAGLAGISYEQYF
clone size: NA; V gene: TRBV5-4; D gene: TRBD1; J gene: TRBJ1-4; CDR3 DNA: TGTGCCAGCAGCCGGACAGGGTCGAATGAAAAACTGTTTTTT; CDR3 protein: CASSRTGSNEKLFF
clone size: NA; V gene: TRBV29-1; D gene: TRBD1; J gene: TRBJ1-4; CDR3 DNA: TGCAGCGTTGTAGGGGGCGATTATGAAAAACTGTTTTTT; CDR3 protein: CSVVGGDYEKLFF
clone size: NA; V gene: TRBV15; D gene: NA; J gene: TRBJ2-3; CDR3 DNA: TGTGCCACCAGCAGAGGGCTAGCTGATACGCAGTATTTT; CDR3 protein: CATSRGLADTQYF
clone size: NA; V gene: TRBV21-1; D gene: NA; J gene: TRBJ1-1; CDR3 DNA: TGTGCCAGCAGCAAAAGGGGGTATCGGGGCTGGGGTCCTGAAGCTTTCTTT; CDR3 protein: CASSKRGYRGWGPEAFF
clone size: NA; V gene: TRBV6-5; D gene: TRBD1; J gene: TRBJ2-5; CDR3 DNA: TGTGCCAGCAGAGAGCTCGGACAGGGCGGATCCCAGTACTTC; CDR3 protein: CASRELGQGGSQYF
clone size: NA; V gene: TRBV9; D gene: NA; J gene: TRBJ2-3; CDR3 DNA: TGTGCCAGCAGCGTAGACGGGGGCACAGATACGCAGTATTTT; CDR3 protein: CASSVDGGTDTQYF
clone size: NA; V gene: TRBV7-9; D gene: NA; J gene: TRBJ2-3; CDR3 DNA: TGTGCCGAACGGGACTCTACGCAGTATTTT; CDR3 protein: CAERDSTQYF
clone size: once; V gene: TRBV25-1; D gene: TRBD1; J gene: TRBJ1-2; CDR3 DNA: TGTGCCAGCAGTCAGGGGGCGGCCGGCTACACCTTC; CDR3 protein: CASSQGAAGYTF
clone size: once; V gene: TRBV15; D gene: TRBD2; J gene: TRBJ2-3; CDR3 DNA: TGTGCCACCAGCAGAACTAGCGGGGGGGCCACGACAGATACGCAGTATTTT; CDR3 protein: CATSRTSGGATTDTQYF
clone size: NA; V gene: TRBV27; D gene: NA; J gene: TRBJ2-7; CDR3 DNA: TGTGCCAGCAGTTTAACCTCTGGGCGGGTCGCTTACGAGCAGTACTTC; CDR3 protein: CASSLTSGRVAYEQYF
clone size: NA; V gene: TRBV4-1; D gene: NA; J gene: TRBJ2-3; CDR3 DNA: TGCGCCAGCAGCCCCGAGGCCCAGATCTTATCCACAGATACGCAGTATTTT; CDR3 protein: CASSPEAQILSTDTQYF
clone size: NA; V gene: TRBV10-3; D gene: NA; J gene: TRBJ2-1; CDR3 DNA: TGTGCCATCAGTGAGGGCCAGGGCGCCTACAATGAGCAGTTCTTC; CDR3 protein: CAISEGQGAYNEQFF
clone size: NA; V gene: TRBV29-1; D gene: TRBD2; J gene: TRBJ2-7; CDR3 DNA: TGCAGCGTTGAATGGTGGGAGGGAACCTACTACGAGCAGTACTTC; CDR3 protein: CSVEWWEGTYYEQYF
clone size: NA; V gene: TRBV7-2; D gene: TRBD1; J gene: TRBJ1-6; CDR3 DNA: TGTGCCAGCAGCTTAGAGAGCCCACAGGGGGGTCACTATAATTCACCCCTCCACTTT; CDR3 protein: CASSLESPQGGHYNSPLHF
clone size: NA; V gene: TRBV6-4; D gene: TRBD2; J gene: TRBJ2-3; CDR3 DNA: TGTGCCAGCAGTGACTCCGGGGGGAGCGCAGATACGCAGTATTTT; CDR3 protein: CASSDSGGSADTQYF
clone size: NA; V gene: TRBV7-6; D gene: TRBD1; J gene: TRBJ1-1; CDR3 DNA: TGTGCCAGCAGCCCTGGACAGGCCAACACTGAAGCTTTCTTT; CDR3 protein: CASSPGQANTEAFF
clone size: NA; V gene: TRBV23-1; D gene: TRBD1; J gene: TRBJ1-2; CDR3 DNA: TGCGCCACCACGCGGGACAGCCTTTTTAACTATGGCTACACCTTC; CDR3 protein: CATTRDSLFNYGYTF
clone size: NA; V gene: TRBV4-1; D gene: NA; J gene: TRBJ1-2; CDR3 DNA: TGCGCCAGCAGCCAAGTCTCTACCGGGATCTCGGGGAACTTC; CDR3 protein: CASSQVSTGISGNF
clone size: NA; V gene: TRBV18; D gene: TRBD1; J gene: TRBJ1-2; CDR3 DNA: TGTGCCAGCTCACCACCGCCGGACAGGGACGACTATGGCTACACCTTC; CDR3 protein: CASSPPPDRDDYGYTF
clone size: NA; V gene: TRBV19; D gene: TRBD2; J gene: TRBJ2-1; CDR3 DNA: TGTGCCAGTAGTATGATAACTAGCGGGGACCACAATGAGCAGTTCTTC; CDR3 protein: CASSMITSGDHNEQFF